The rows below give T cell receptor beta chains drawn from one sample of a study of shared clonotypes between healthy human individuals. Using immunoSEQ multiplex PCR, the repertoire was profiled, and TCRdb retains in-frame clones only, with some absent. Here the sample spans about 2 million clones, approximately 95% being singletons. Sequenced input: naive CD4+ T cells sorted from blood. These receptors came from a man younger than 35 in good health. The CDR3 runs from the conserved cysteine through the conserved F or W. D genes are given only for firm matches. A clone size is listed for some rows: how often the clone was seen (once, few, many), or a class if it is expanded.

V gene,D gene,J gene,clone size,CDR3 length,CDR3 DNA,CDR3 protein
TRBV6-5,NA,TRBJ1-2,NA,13,TGTGCCAGCAGATCACCGGGGATGAATGGCTACACCTTC,CASRSPGMNGYTF
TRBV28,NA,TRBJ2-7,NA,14,TGTGCCAGCAGTTTATCGCCAGGCACCTACGAGCAGTACTTC,CASSLSPGTYEQYF
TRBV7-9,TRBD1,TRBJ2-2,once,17,TGTGCCAGCAGCCTAATACCAGGGGGTACTGACACCGGGGAGCTGTTTTTT,CASSLIPGGTDTGELFF
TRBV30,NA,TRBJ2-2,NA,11,TGTGCCTGGAGGGGCGACGGGGAGCTGTTTTTT,CAWRGDGELFF
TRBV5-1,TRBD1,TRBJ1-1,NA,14,TGCGCCAGCAGCATGGACAGGGGAGACACTGAAGCTTTCTTT,CASSMDRGDTEAFF
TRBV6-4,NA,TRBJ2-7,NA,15,TGTGCCAGCATATACCTAAGGGGATTCGACTACGAGCAGTACTTC,CASIYLRGFDYEQYF
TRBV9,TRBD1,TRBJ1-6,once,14,TGTGCCAGCAGCGTGGGACAGGGAAATTCACCCCTCCACTTT,CASSVGQGNSPLHF
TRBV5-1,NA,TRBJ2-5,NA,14,TGCGCCAGCAGCGGAACGACAAGTATAGAGACCCAGTACTTC,CASSGTTSIETQYF
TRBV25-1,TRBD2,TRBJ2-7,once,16,TGTGCCAGCAGTGAAATACGACTAGCGGGTCGATACGAGCAGTACTTC,CASSEIRLAGRYEQYF
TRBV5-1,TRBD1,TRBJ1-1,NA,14,TGCGCCAGCAGCACCCGGGCAGGGGGCGTAGGAGCTTTCTTT,CASSTRAGGVGAFF
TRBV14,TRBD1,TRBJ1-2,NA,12,TGTGCCAGCAGCCCGACAGGGTTTGGCTACACCTTC,CASSPTGFGYTF
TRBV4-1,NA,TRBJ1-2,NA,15,TGCGCCAGCAGCCAAGAATGGGCAGGGAGTTATGGCTACACCTTC,CASSQEWAGSYGYTF
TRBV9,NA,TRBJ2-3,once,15,TGTGCCAGCAGCGCCCACTCGGATAGCACAGATACGCAGTATTTT,CASSAHSDSTDTQYF
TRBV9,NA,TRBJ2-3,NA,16,TGTGCCAGCAGCGTAGTTCGGCCAGGCGGGCCAGATACGCAGTATTTT,CASSVVRPGGPDTQYF
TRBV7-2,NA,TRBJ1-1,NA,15,TGTGCCAGCAGCTTAGGTGGCAGGGTGAACACTGAAGCTTTCTTT,CASSLGGRVNTEAFF
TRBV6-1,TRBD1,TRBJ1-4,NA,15,TGTGCCAGCAGACGGGGGGACAGGGGAGAGGAAAAACTGTTTTTT,CASRRGDRGEEKLFF
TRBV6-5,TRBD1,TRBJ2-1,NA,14,TGTGCCAGCACCTCTCCGGGACAGGGGGATGAGCAGTTCTTC,CASTSPGQGDEQFF
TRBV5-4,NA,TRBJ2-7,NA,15,TGTGCCAGCAGCTTGGGGGTGGCGCAGGCAAGCGAGCAGTACTTC,CASSLGVAQASEQYF
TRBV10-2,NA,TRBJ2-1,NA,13,TGCGCCAGCAGTAGCTTTTACTACAATGAGCAGTTCTTC,CASSSFYYNEQFF
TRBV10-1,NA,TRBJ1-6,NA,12,TGCGCCAGCAGTGAGAGTGGGGGATTCCTCCACTTT,CASSESGGFLHF
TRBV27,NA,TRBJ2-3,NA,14,TGTGCCAGCAGTTTATCGGCCGTTCAGAGGGTGCAGTATTTT,CASSLSAVQRVQYF
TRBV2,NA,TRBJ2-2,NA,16,TGTGCCAGCAAGTCGACGGCGGGATCGAACACCGGGGAGCTGTTTTTT,CASKSTAGSNTGELFF
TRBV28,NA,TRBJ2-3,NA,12,TGTGCCACTAAGTCGAGCACAGATACGCAGTATTTT,CATKSSTDTQYF
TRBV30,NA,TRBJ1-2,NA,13,TGTGCCTGGAGTGTGACAGTTGGGTATGGCTACACCTTC,CAWSVTVGYGYTF
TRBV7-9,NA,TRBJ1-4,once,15,TGTGCCAGCAGCCCGACAGTTACAACTAATGAAAAACTGTTTTTT,CASSPTVTTNEKLFF
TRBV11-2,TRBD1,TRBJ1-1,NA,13,TGTGCCAGCAGCTTAAAGACAGGGTTCGAAGCTTTCTTT,CASSLKTGFEAFF
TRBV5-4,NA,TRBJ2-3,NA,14,TGTGCCAGCACCACTCTAGGTCGCACAGATACGCAGTATTTT,CASTTLGRTDTQYF
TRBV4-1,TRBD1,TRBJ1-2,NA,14,TGCGCCAGCAGCCAGCCCCGGGACAGGGCGGCATACACCTTC,CASSQPRDRAAYTF
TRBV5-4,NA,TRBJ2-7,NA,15,TGTGCCAGCAGCTTGGGTGGGGGGCAGTCCTACGAGCAGTACTTC,CASSLGGGQSYEQYF
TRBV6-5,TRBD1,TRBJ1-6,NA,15,TGTGCCAGCAGGGGACAGGGATCCTATAATTCACCCCTCCACTTT,CASRGQGSYNSPLHF
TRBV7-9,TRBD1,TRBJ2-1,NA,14,TGTGCCAGCAGCCCCGAGAGGACAGGAGTTGAGCAGTTCTTC,CASSPERTGVEQFF
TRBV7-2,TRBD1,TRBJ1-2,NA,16,TGTGCCAGCAGGCCGGGACAGGAGAAGCCCAACTATGGCTACACCTTC,CASRPGQEKPNYGYTF
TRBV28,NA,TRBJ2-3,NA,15,TGTGCCAGCAGTTATCGGGCTGGGGGCACAGATACGCAGTATTTT,CASSYRAGGTDTQYF
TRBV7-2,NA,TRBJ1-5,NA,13,TGTGCCAGCAGCTCCCCCCCGCCGGGACGGAGGCATTTT,CASSSPPPGRRHF
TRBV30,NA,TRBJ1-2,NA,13,TGTGCCTGGCCTAGCTCACAGGGAGAGGGCTACACCTTC,CAWPSSQGEGYTF
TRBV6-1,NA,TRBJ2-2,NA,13,TGTGCCAGCATTAAGGGTGTGACCGGGGAGCTGTTTTTT,CASIKGVTGELFF
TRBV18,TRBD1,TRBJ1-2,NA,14,TGTGCCAGCTCACCATGGACAGGCGAGGGGGGCTACACCTTC,CASSPWTGEGGYTF
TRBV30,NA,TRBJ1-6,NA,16,TGTGCCTGGAGTGCGATGCCAGGAATGTACCTTTCACCCCTCCACTTT,CAWSAMPGMYLSPLHF
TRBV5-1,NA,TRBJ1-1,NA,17,TGCGCCAGCAGCTTTGGTCAGGGCGGGAAACAAGACACTGAAGCTTTCTTT,CASSFGQGGKQDTEAFF
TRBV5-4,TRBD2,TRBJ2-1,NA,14,TGTGCCAGCAGCGTGACTAGCGGACACAATGAGCAGTTCTTC,CASSVTSGHNEQFF
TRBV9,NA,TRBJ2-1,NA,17,TGTGCCAGCAGCGTAGTACCAGCGCAAAGCTCCTACAATGAGCAGTTCTTC,CASSVVPAQSSYNEQFF
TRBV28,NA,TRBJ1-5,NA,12,TGTGCCAGCAGACGATCCAATCAGCCCCAGCATTTT,CASRRSNQPQHF
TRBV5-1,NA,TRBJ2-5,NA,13,TGCGCCAGCAGTCTGGAGTTTCAGGGGACCCAGTACTTC,CASSLEFQGTQYF
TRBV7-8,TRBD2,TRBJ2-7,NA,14,TGTGCCAGCAGGACCGGGACTAGCGGTTACGAGCAGTACTTC,CASRTGTSGYEQYF
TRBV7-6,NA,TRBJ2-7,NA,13,TGTGCCAGCAGCTATGGACAGAAGCACGAGCAGTACTTC,CASSYGQKHEQYF
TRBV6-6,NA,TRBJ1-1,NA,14,TGTGCCAGCATTAGACTCTCTCGCAACACTGAAGCTTTCTTT,CASIRLSRNTEAFF
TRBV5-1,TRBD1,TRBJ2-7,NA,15,TGCGCCAGCAGCTTGACGACAGGGGGCTCCTACGAGCAGTACTTC,CASSLTTGGSYEQYF
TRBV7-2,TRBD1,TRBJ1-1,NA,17,TGTGCCAGCAGCTTAGCCGCGACAGGGGTAAGGAACGCTGAAGCTTTCTTT,CASSLAATGVRNAEAFF
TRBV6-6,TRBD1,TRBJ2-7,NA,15,TGTGCCAGCAGTGATGCGGGGACAGGGGCCTACGAGCAGTACTTC,CASSDAGTGAYEQYF
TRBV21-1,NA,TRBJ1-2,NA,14,TGTGCCAGCAGCAATCGGGACAGGGAGTACGGCTACACCTTC,CASSNRDREYGYTF
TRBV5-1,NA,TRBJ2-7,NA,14,TGCGCCAGCAGCTTAGAGCGGAGCCCCTACGAGCAGTACTTC,CASSLERSPYEQYF
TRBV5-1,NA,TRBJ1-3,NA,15,TGCGCCAGCAGCAGGGACAAATCCTCTGGAAACACCATATATTTT,CASSRDKSSGNTIYF
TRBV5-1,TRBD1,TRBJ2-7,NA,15,TGCGCCAGCAGCTTGGTGGGACAGGGAGCCTACGAGCAGTACTTC,CASSLVGQGAYEQYF
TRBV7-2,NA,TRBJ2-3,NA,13,TGTGCCACGAGCGGGCCCGCAGCAGATACGCAGTATTTT,CATSGPAADTQYF
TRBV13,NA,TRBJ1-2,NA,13,TGTGCCAGCAGCGACGTGGGGGCGCTTGGCTACACCTTC,CASSDVGALGYTF
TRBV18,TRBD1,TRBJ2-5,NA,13,TGTGCCAGCTCACCTACAGGGGGCGAGACCCAGTACTTC,CASSPTGGETQYF
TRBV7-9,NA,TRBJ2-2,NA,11,TGTGCCAGCAGCTTAACAGGGGAGCTGTTTTTT,CASSLTGELFF